The source of this T cell receptor (beta chain) is a study of shared clonotypes between healthy human individuals. Study overall: The donors, a couple of women and three men, were aged 18 to 49. Donors had three CD4 naive, three CD4 memory, two CD8 naive and one CD8 memory plate apiece. Study-level findings and limits: The study generally estimated greater richness for naive than memory subsets.

V lost 8 bases, J lost 3 bases, and 13 bases stayed unmatched. This CDR3 region has 16 residues. Germline loops: CDR1 MNHEY, CDR2 SMNVEV (reference sequence). CD45RO-negative CD8 cells positively selected for CCR7 made up the naive population, which excluded terminally differentiated effector memory CD45RA+ cells. This clone was recorded once. What it binds is not known. The protocol was immunoSEQ multiplex PCR, while the TCRdb copy is restricted to in-frame clones and leaves out a portion. The sample holds nearly 2 million clones, about 95% seen once. The V and J genes are TRBV27 and TRBJ2-7, with 10 bases that match TRBD2. The TCR originated in a man between 18 and 35 years old in good health. Sequencing was done on a sample of naive CD8+ T cells sorted from blood. The CDR3 sequence: CASSGLAGVSVYEQYF. The CDR3 coding sequence is TGTGCCAGCTCTGGGCTAGCGGGAGTGTCCGTCTACGAGCAGTACTTC.